This paragraph reports one T cell receptor beta chain. What it binds is unknown. These data come from a study of siplizumab effects on memory and regulatory T cells. Assay used: immunoSEQ multiplex PCR; TCRdb lists only in-frame clones, some missing. Altogether tens of thousands of clones are present, 95% to 97% being singletons, with the ten largest covering 0.031%. Broader study findings: Naive T cells seemed more diverse than memory cells and seemed major alloresponse contributors.

This CDR3 contains 15 residues. Germline V gives CDR1 LGHNA, CDR2 YNFKEQ. V was clipped by 0 bases and J by 2 bases, with 8 bases between them. The sequenced material came from naive CD4+ T cells sorted from blood. The TCR was taken from a human donor in good health. The rearrangement links TRBV4-2 to TRBJ1-3; a weak D match, TRBD1 (6 bases). CDR3 in DNA: TGTGCCAGCAGCCAAGATAGGACAGCTGGAAACACCATATATTTT. Its protein is CASSQDRTAGNTIYF.